This is a list of T cell receptor beta chains from one sample in a study of cytomegalovirus exposure and HLA in healthy donors. The repertoire was sequenced with immunoSEQ multiplex PCR; TCRdb's copy has only in-frame clones and lacks some. In the table there are about 160,000 clones, roughly 86% of which are singletons. The source material was PBMCs. Receptors were obtained from a man aged 18 to 29 in good health and CMV-seropositive. The CDR3 runs from the conserved cysteine through the conserved F or W. D genes are given only for firm matches. Size tells how often a clone was seen (once, few, many) or the class of an expanded clone, and some rows leave it out.

TRBJ2-7,TRBV5-4,TRBD1,-,CASSLGQGAYYEQYF,TGTGCCAGCAGCTTGGGACAGGGGGCATACTACGAGCAGTACTTC
TRBJ1-1,TRBV11-3,-,-,CASSLGGAANTEAFF,TGTGCCAGCAGCTTAGGTGGGGCGGCGAACACTGAAGCTTTCTTT
TRBJ2-2,TRBV6-5,TRBD1,-,CASSSGTGGTGELFF,TGTGCCAGCAGTTCCGGGACAGGGGGCACCGGGGAGCTGTTTTTT
TRBJ1-1,TRBV19,-,-,CASSIGSGNTEAFF,TGTGCCAGTAGTATAGGGAGCGGAAACACTGAAGCTTTCTTT
TRBJ2-1,TRBV4-2,-,-,CASSQEGQGVGEQFF,TGTGCCAGCAGCCAAGAAGGCCAAGGGGTTGGGGAGCAGTTCTTC
TRBJ2-7,TRBV7-3,-,-,CASSLSHRVGEQYF,TGTGCCAGCAGCTTGAGTCACAGGGTCGGGGAGCAGTACTTC
TRBJ2-3,TRBV11-3,-,-,CASSFGGISTDTQYF,TGTGCCAGCAGCTTCGGGGGAATTAGCACAGATACGCAGTATTTT
TRBJ2-6,TRBV7-9,-,-,CASSTRQISGANVLTF,TGTGCCAGCAGCACTCGACAGATCTCTGGGGCCAACGTCCTGACTTTC
TRBJ1-2,TRBV15,-,-,CATSRERGRAYGYTF,TGTGCCACCAGCAGAGAGCGGGGGCGCGCGTATGGCTACACCTTC
TRBJ1-5,TRBV1,-,-,CTSSQDYGTGTQNQPQHF,TGCACCAGCAGCCAAGATTACGGGACAGGGACCCAGAATCAGCCCCAGCATTTT
TRBJ2-1,TRBV7-3,TRBD2,-,CASSLNLAGGKFF,TGTGCCAGCAGCTTAAACCTAGCGGGAGGGAAGTTCTTC
TRBJ2-1,TRBV9,TRBD2,-,CASSARTSGREGNEQFF,TGTGCCAGCAGCGCAAGGACTAGCGGGAGGGAGGGCAATGAGCAGTTCTTC
TRBJ2-7,TRBV10-3,TRBD2,-,CAIISGRVPYEQYF,TGTGCCATCATCTCCGGGAGGGTTCCCTACGAGCAGTACTTC
TRBJ1-1,TRBV9,TRBD1,-,CASSTRQGSTEAFF,TGTGCCAGCAGCACCCGACAGGGAAGCACTGAAGCTTTCTTT
TRBJ2-7,TRBV27,-,-,CASSLGPSYEQYF,TGTGCCAGCAGTTTAGGCCCCTCCTACGAGCAGTACTTC
TRBJ2-5,TRBV7-9,TRBD1,-,CASSLVGGELETQYF,TGTGCCAGCAGCTTAGTAGGGGGCGAATTAGAGACCCAGTACTTC
TRBJ2-6,TRBV5-1,-,-,CASSSAISGANVLTF,TGCGCCAGCAGCTCTGCGATATCTGGGGCCAACGTCCTGACTTTC
TRBJ2-2,TRBV9,TRBD2,-,CASSAAMGLAGFNTGELFF,TGTGCCAGCAGCGCTGCCATGGGACTAGCGGGCTTTAACACCGGGGAGCTGTTTTTT
TRBJ2-5,TRBV4-1,-,-,CASSQGWDIETQYF,TGCGCCAGCAGCCAAGGGTGGGACATAGAGACCCAGTACTTC
TRBJ1-1,TRBV5-5,-,-,CASSFGTNRLISEAFF,TGTGCCAGCAGCTTCGGAACTAACAGGTTGATATCTGAAGCTTTCTTT
TRBJ1-1,TRBV2,-,-,CASVSAVEAFF,TGTGCCAGCGTCTCAGCGGTTGAAGCTTTCTTT
TRBJ1-4,TRBV6-1,-,-,CASSSGLYIEKLFF,TGTGCCAGCAGCAGCGGACTTTATATCGAAAAACTGTTTTTT
TRBJ2-7,TRBV12-5,-,-,CASGSGAASSYEQYF,TGTGCTAGTGGTTCCGGAGCCGCGAGCTCCTACGAGCAGTACTTC
TRBJ1-2,TRBV2,TRBD1,-,CATKGGGTGVYGYTF,TGTGCCACTAAAGGTGGTGGGACAGGAGTTTATGGCTACACCTTC
TRBJ2-7,TRBV2,TRBD1,-,CASSGDRGSSYEQYF,TGTGCCAGCAGTGGTGACAGGGGGAGTTCCTACGAGCAGTACTTC
TRBJ2-7,TRBV11-1,TRBD1,once,CASSLQGAGYEQYF,TGTGCCAGCAGCCTGCAGGGGGCAGGATACGAGCAGTACTTC
TRBJ1-1,TRBV6-4,-,-,CASSDSPRGSGEAFF,TGTGCCAGCAGTGACAGCCCCAGGGGATCTGGTGAAGCTTTCTTT
TRBJ2-7,TRBV5-4,-,-,CASSFLGSGASYEQYF,TGTGCCAGCAGCTTTCTGGGGAGCGGAGCCTCCTACGAGCAGTACTTC
TRBJ2-5,TRBV15,-,-,CATSRVGGKAQYF,TGTGCCACCAGCAGAGTGGGCGGGAAGGCCCAGTACTTC
TRBJ2-3,TRBV7-9,-,-,CASSFFRASATDTQYF,TGTGCCAGCAGCTTCTTTAGGGCTAGCGCAACAGATACGCAGTATTTT
TRBJ2-6,TRBV11-3,TRBD1,once,CASSLLGTGKSSGANVLTF,TGTGCCAGCAGCCTACTAGGGACAGGGAAGAGCTCTGGGGCCAACGTCCTGACTTTC
TRBJ1-2,TRBV14,TRBD1,-,CASSQGQGLSYTF,TGTGCCAGCAGCCAAGGACAGGGGTTGAGCTACACCTTC
TRBJ1-5,TRBV11-2,-,-,CASSPHSGANQPQHF,TGTGCCAGCAGCCCGCACTCAGGGGCCAATCAGCCCCAGCATTTT
TRBJ2-7,TRBV18,-,few,CASSRQDLFYEQYF,TGTGCCAGCTCGCGACAGGACCTTTTCTACGAGCAGTACTTC
TRBJ2-7,TRBV27,TRBD1,-,CASSFRTGGSYEQYF,TGTGCCAGCAGTTTCCGCACAGGGGGCTCCTACGAGCAGTACTTC
TRBJ2-7,TRBV28,TRBD2,-,CASSSAGVLDYEQYF,TGTGCCAGCAGTTCCGCGGGGGTGTTAGACTACGAGCAGTACTTC
TRBJ2-1,TRBV5-4,TRBD2,-,CASSPGTSGSNEQFF,TGTGCCAGCAGCCCGGGGACTAGCGGGAGCAATGAGCAGTTCTTC
TRBJ1-5,TRBV28,TRBD1,-,CASSLGDRLQPQHF,TGTGCCAGCAGTTTGGGGGACAGGCTCCAGCCCCAGCATTTT
TRBJ1-1,TRBV7-9,-,-,CASSSYRDFSTEAFF,TGTGCCAGCAGCTCATACAGGGATTTTAGCACTGAAGCTTTCTTT
TRBJ2-6,TRBV6-4,-,few,CASSDSSGAGANVLTF,TGTGCCAGCAGTGACTCATCAGGGGCTGGGGCCAACGTCCTGACTTTC
TRBJ2-5,TRBV5-3,-,-,CARWSGKKTQYF,TGTGCCAGATGGAGCGGAAAGAAGACCCAGTACTTC
TRBJ2-7,TRBV19,TRBD1,-,CASSQPSDRGYEQYF,TGTGCCAGTAGTCAACCGTCGGACAGGGGCTACGAGCAGTACTTC
TRBJ2-7,TRBV27,TRBD2,-,CASSTLAASSYEQYF,TGTGCCAGCAGTACACTAGCGGCTAGCTCCTACGAGCAGTACTTC